The clone carrying this T cell receptor beta chain was counted between two and nine times. The antigen remains undetermined. The sample belongs to a study of T cell repertoires in cytomegalovirus infection. A single record per CDR3 protein comes from TCRdb applying MiXCR to the reads. Of 700,000 to 900,000 distinct CDR3 sequences in the sample, approximately 32% were seen once. The CDR3 is made up of 18 amino acids. Trimming removed 1 base from V and 4 bases from J; junction bases left unmatched: 10. CDR1 is MNHNY, CDR2 SVGAGI, per germline (reference sequence). The TCR was taken from a human donor in good health (CMV status not recorded). Some clones in this sample may be carry-over from other donors' samples. The sequences come from cultured CD8+ T cells from PBMCs, collected from culture after CMV antigen stimulation. This chain links TRBV6-6 with TRBJ2-5; 12 positions agree with TRBD2. The CDR3 DNA is TGTGCCAGCAGTTACTTACTAGCGGGGGGCCTCAGCCCAGAGACCCAGTACTTC. It codes for CASSYLLAGGLSPETQYF.